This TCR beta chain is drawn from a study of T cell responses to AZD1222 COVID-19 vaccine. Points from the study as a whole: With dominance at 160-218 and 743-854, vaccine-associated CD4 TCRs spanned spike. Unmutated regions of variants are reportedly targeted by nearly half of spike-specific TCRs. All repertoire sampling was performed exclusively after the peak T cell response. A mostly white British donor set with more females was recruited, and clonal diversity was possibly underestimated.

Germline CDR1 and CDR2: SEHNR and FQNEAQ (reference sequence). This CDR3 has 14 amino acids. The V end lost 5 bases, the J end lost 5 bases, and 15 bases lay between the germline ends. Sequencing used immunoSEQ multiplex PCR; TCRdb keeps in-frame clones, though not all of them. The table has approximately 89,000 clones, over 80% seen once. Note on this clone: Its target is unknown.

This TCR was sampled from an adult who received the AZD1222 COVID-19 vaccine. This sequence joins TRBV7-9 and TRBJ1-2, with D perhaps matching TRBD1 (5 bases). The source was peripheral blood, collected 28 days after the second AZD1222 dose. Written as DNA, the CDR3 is TGTGCCAGCAGCCGAGACCGGGACTTTTATGGCTACACCTTC. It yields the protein CASSRDRDFYGYTF.